This TCR beta chain was profiled in a study of shared clonotypes between healthy human individuals. The junction had 11 bases not matched to a gene; V was cut back by 0 bases and J by 3 bases. In germline, CDR1 is MNHEY, CDR2 SMNVEV (reference sequence). The CDR3 contains 18 residues. The study's findings and limits: Depth was large, yet rarefaction showed that sorted-subset sequencing was incomplete. The sampled material consisted only of blood, and tissue repertoires are likely to differ. Few donors restricted represented genetic and exposure-history diversity.

Measured with immunoSEQ multiplex PCR; TCRdb has only the in-frame clones, and not every one. The sample consists of 450,000 to 700,000 clones, nearly 97% of them appearing once. With regard to this clone: Its antigen is still unknown.

Positive CCR7 selection of CD45RO-negative cells yielded the naive CD8 cells, and terminally differentiated effector memory CD45RA+ cells were excluded. The chain uses TRBV27 and TRBJ2-7, with 10 bases aligning to TRBD2. The TCR was taken from a woman between 25 and 40 years old in good health. The source material was naive CD8+ T cells sorted from blood. The CDR3 DNA reads TGTGCCAGCAGTTTATCGATGCCTAGCGGGAGTTCAAACTACGAGCAGTACTTC. Translation gives CASSLSMPSGSSNYEQYF.